The source of this TCR beta chain is a study of blood T cell repertoires in COVID-19. Profiled with immunoSEQ multiplex PCR; TCRdb holds only in-frame clones, not every one. The table lists hundreds of thousands of clones, 65% to 85% of them singletons, with 3.5% to 5.5% in the top ten. This clone has only one observation. The V gene end was trimmed by 0 bases and the J gene end by 3 bases; junction bases not matched to a gene: 2. CDR3 size: 15 residues. The V gene's germline CDR1 is MGHRA and CDR2 YSYEKL. The chain combines TRBV4-1 with TRBJ1-2, with 9 bases matching TRBD1. Sequenced input: PBMCs or T cells enriched from blood (not recorded which). This sequence was found in a young man with acute COVID-19. The CDR3 protein is CASSQDWDRDYGYTF. CDR3 bases: TGCGCCAGCAGCCAAGACTGGGACAGGGACTATGGCTACACCTTC.